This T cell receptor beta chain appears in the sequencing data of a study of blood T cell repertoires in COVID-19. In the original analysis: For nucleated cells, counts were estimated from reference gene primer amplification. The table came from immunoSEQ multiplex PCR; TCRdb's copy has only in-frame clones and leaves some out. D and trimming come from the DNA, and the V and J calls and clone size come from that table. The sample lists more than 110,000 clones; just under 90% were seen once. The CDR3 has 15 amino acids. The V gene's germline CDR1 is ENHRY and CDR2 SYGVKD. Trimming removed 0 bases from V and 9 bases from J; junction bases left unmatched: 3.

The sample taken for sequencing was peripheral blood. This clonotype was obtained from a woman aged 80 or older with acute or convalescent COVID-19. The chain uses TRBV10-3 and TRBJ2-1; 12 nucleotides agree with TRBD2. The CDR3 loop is CAISESRLAGVEQFF. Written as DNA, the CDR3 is TGTGCCATCAGTGAGTCGAGACTAGCGGGGGTTGAGCAGTTCTTC.